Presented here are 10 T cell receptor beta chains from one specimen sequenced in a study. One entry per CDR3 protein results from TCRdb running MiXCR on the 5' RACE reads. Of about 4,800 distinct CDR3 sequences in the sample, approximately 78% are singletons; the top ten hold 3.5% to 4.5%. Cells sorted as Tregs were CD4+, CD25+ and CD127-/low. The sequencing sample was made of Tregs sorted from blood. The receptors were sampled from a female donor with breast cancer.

The CDR3, as DNA: TGCGCCAGCAGCTTGGTTTCAGGGGCAGTCGGCTCCTACAATGAGCAGTTCTTC. Translated: CASSLVSGAVGSYNEQFF. The chain couples TRBV5-1 to TRBJ2-1; D may be TRBD1 (6 bases). The CDR3 is made up of 18 amino acids. Trimming shortened V by 0 bases and J by 0 bases, and 16 bases separated the two germline ends. Germline V CDR1 and CDR2: SGHRS, YFSETQ.

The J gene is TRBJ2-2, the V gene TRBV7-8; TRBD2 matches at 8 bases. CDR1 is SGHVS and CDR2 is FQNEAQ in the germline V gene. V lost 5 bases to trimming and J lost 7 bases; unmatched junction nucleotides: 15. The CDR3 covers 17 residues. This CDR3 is CASSQSRGLGWGGELFF. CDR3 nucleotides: TGTGCCAGCAGCCAATCCAGGGGACTAGGTTGGGGCGGGGAGCTGTTTTTT.

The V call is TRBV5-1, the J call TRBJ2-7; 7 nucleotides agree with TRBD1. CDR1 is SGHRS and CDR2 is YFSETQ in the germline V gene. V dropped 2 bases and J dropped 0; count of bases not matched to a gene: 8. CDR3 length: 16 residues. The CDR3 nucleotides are TGCGCCAGCAGCTTTGCGCGGCAGGGGGTCTCCTACGAGCAGTACTTC. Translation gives CASSFARQGVSYEQYF.

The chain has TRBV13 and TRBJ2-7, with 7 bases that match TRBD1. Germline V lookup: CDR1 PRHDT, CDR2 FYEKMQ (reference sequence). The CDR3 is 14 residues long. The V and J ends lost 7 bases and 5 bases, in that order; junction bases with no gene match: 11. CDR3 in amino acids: CASTVGRGGNEQYF. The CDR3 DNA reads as TGTGCCAGCACCGTTGGGCGAGGGGGCAACGAGCAGTACTTC.

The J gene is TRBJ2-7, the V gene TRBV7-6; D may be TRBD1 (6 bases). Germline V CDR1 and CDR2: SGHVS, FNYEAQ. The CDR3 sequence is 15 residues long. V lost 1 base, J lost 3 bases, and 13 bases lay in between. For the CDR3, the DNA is TGTGCCAGCAGCTTAGGACAGGAATCCGTCTACGAGCAGTACTTC. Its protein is CASSLGQESVYEQYF.

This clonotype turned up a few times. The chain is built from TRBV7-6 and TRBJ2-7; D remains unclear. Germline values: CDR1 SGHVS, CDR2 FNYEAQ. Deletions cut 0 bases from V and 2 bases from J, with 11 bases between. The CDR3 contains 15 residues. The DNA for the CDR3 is TGTGCCAGCAGCTTAGCGCCGGGTCAGACCTACGAGCAGTACTTC. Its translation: CASSLAPGQTYEQYF.

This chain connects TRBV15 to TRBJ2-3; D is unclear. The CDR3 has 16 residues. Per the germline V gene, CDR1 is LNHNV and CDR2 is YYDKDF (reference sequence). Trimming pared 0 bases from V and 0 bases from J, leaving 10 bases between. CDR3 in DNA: TGTGCCACCAGCAGAGATCAGGCGGCTAGCACAGATACGCAGTATTTT. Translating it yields CATSRDQAASTDTQYF.

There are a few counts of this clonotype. The CDR3 coding sequence is TGCAGCGTTGAATGGGGGACTACAAGGGAGGGCCCAGGGCAGTATTTT. It specifies CSVEWGTTREGPGQYF. The V call is TRBV29-1, the J call TRBJ2-3, with 7 bases identical to TRBD2. The length of the CDR3 is 16 residues. Germline V gene data show CDR1 as SQVTM and CDR2 as ANQGSEA. V was pared by 2 bases and J by 11 bases, with 19 bases of the junction left unmatched.

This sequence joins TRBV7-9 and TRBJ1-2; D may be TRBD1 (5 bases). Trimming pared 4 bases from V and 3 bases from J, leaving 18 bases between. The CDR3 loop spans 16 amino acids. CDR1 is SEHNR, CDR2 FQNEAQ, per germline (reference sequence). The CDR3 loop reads CASSSDSDGAYYGYTF. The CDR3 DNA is TGTGCCAGCAGCTCTGACTCTGACGGGGCCTACTATGGCTACACCTTC.

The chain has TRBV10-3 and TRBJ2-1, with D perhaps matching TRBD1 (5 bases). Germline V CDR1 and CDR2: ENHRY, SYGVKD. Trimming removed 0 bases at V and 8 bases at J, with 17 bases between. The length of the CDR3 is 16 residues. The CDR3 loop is CAISESAGRVLDEQFF. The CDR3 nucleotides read TGTGCCATCAGTGAGTCCGCCGGCAGGGTATTGGATGAGCAGTTCTTC.